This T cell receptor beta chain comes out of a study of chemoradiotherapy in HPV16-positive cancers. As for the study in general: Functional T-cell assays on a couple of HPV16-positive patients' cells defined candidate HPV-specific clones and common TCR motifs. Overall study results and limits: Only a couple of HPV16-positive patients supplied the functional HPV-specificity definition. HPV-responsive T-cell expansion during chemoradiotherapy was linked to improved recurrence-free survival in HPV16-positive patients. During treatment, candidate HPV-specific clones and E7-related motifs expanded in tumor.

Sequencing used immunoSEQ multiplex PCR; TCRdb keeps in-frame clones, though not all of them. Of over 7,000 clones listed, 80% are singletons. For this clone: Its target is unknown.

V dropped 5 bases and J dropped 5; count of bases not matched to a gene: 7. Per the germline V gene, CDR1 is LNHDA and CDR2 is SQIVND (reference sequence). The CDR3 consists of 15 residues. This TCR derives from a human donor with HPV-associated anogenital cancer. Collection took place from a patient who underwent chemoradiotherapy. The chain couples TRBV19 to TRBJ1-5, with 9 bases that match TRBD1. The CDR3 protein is CASSAGQGGDQPQHF. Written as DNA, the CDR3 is TGTGCCAGTAGTGCGGGACAGGGAGGGGATCAGCCCCAGCATTTT.